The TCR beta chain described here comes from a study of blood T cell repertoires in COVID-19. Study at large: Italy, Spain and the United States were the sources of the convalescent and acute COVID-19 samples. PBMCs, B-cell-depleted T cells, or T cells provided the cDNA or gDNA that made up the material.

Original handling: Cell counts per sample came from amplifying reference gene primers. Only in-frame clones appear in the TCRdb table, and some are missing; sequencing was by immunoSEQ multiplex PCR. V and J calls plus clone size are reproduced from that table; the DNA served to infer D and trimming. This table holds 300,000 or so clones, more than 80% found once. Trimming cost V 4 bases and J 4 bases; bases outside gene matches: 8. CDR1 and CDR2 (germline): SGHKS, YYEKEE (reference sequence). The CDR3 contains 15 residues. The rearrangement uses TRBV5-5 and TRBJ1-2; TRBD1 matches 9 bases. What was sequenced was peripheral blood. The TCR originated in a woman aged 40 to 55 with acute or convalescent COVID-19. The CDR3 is CASSLEDRGSYGYTF. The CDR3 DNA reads TGTGCCAGCAGCCTTGAAGACAGGGGGTCCTATGGCTACACCTTC.